This T cell receptor beta chain was captured by sequencing in a study of vaccination effects on CD4 cells after COVID-19. Study-wide results and limits: Convalescents showed post-vaccine spike-reactive clones that were mainly new vaccine-induced clones.

Here immunoSEQ multiplex PCR was the method, and the copy in TCRdb shows in-frame clones only, minus some. The sample includes some 49,000 clones, 74% of them seen just once. As regards this clone: The antigen remains undetermined.

The V gene lost 4 bases and the J gene lost 6 bases, with 13 bases spanning the gap. The CDR3 length is 14 residues. Germline CDR1 is LGHNA and CDR2 is YSLEER. Once cultured for 10 days, the cells underwent separation to obtain CD4+ T cells. This specimen was CD4+ T cells from PBMCs cultured without peptide, taken before COVID-19 vaccination. This chain links TRBV4-3 with TRBJ2-1, with D possibly matching TRBD1 (6 bases). This TCR was recovered from a human donor who had a prior SARS-CoV-2 infection. The CDR3 bases are TGCGCCAGCAGCCGAACACAGGGTTTCAATGAGCAGTTCTTC. Protein: CASSRTQGFNEQFF.